The present TCR beta chain was sequenced within a study of OX40 agonist ivuxolimab in advanced cancers. Findings and caveats of the study: Among T cells, CD8+ cells averaged more expanded clones than CD4+ cells. Clonal expansion was seen in CD4+ and CD8+ blood T cells by week 6 at 0.1 to 3.0 mg/kg.

Notes on this clone: Its antigen is unidentified.

Per the germline V gene, CDR1 is MNHNS and CDR2 is SASEGT. Trimming stripped 6 bases from V and 5 bases from J, with 11 bases between. The CDR3 totals 12 residues. Patients had blood sampled at baseline and again on cycle 4 day 1 and cycle 7 day 1. Method: immunoSEQ multiplex PCR; TCRdb's copy keeps in-frame clones and lacks some. The data contain some 50,000 clones, 70% to 85% of them seen just once; the ten biggest clones take up around 2%. The sample was CD4+ or CD8+ T cells sorted from blood, taken in a trial of the OX40 agonist ivuxolimab. The sequence derives from an adult with an advanced solid tumor such as melanoma, head and neck, liver or kidney cancer. The rearrangement uses TRBV6-1 and TRBJ2-7; D perhaps matches TRBD2 (5 bases). CDR3 in DNA: TGTGCCAGCAGCCCTGAGGGCGACGAGCAGTACTTC. It is translated as CASSPEGDEQYF.